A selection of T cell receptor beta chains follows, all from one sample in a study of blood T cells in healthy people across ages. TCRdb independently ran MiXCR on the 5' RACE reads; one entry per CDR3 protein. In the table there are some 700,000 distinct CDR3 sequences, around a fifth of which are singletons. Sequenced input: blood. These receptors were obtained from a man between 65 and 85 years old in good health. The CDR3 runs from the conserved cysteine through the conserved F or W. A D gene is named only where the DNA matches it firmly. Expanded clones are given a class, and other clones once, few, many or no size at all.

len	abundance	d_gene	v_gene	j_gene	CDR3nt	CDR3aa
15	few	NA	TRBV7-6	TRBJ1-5	TGTGCCAGCAGCTTATCGGCAGGGAAGGGTCAGCCCCAGCATTTT	CASSLSAGKGQPQHF
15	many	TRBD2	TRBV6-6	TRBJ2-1	TGTGCCAGCAGTCTGGGGGGACTAGCGGGAGATGAGCAGTTCTTC	CASSLGGLAGDEQFF
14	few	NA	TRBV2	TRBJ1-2	TGTGCCAGCAGTGAAGTTAAGGTTATGGGTGGCTACACCTTC	CASSEVKVMGGYTF
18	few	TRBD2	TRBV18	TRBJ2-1	TGTGCCAGCTCACCACGAGCTAGCGGGAGAATCTCCTACAATGAGCAGTTCTTC	CASSPRASGRISYNEQFF
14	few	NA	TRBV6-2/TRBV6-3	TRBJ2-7	TGTGCCAGCAGTAGGGGACGGGGAGCCTACGAGCAGTACTTC	CASSRGRGAYEQYF
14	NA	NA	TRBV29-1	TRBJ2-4	TGCAGCGTTGACGCTGGGACCCATAAAAACATTCAGTACTTC	CSVDAGTHKNIQYF
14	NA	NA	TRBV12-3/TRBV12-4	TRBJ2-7	TGTGCCAGCAGTTATAGTTTCCCAGGGAACGAGCAGTACTTC	CASSYSFPGNEQYF
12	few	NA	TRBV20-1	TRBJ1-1	TGCAGTGCTAGGCCCCGCAGGGGCTGGGCTTTCTTT	CSARPRRGWAFF
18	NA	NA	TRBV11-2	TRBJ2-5	TGTGCCAGCAGCTTAGCCTCCTCTAGGGGGTGGGATGAAGAGACCCAGTACTTC	CASSLASSRGWDEETQYF
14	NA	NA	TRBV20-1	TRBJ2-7	TGCAGTGCTAGAAATCAAAGGAGCTCCTACGAGCAGTACTTC	CSARNQRSSYEQYF
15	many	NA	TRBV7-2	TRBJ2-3	TGTGCCAGCAGCCCTGGTAGCGGAAGCACAGATACGCAGTATTTT	CASSPGSGSTDTQYF
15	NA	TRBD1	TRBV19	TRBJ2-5	TGTGCCAGTAGTATAGGGACAGGGCGGCAAGAGACCCAGTACTTC	CASSIGTGRQETQYF
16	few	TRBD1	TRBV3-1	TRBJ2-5	TGTGCCAGCAGCCAAGATAACAGGGGTGTACAAGAGACCCAGTACTTC	CASSQDNRGVQETQYF
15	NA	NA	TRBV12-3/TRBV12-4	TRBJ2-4	TGTGCCAGCAGTTGCAAGGCCCCGGCGGGAAACATTCAGTACTTC	CASSCKAPAGNIQYF
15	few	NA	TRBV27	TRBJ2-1	TGTGCCAGCAGTTTCATTCCGGGTCTCTACAATGAGCAGTTCTTC	CASSFIPGLYNEQFF
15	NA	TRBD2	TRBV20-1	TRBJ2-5	TGCAGTGCCGGTCGACTAGCGGGAGATGGGGAGACCCAGTACTTC	CSAGRLAGDGETQYF
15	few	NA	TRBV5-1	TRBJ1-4	TGCGCCAGCAGCTCCCTCGGGGGTCCTAATGAAAAACTGTTTTTT	CASSSLGGPNEKLFF
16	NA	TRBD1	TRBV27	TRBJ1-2	TGTGCCAGCAGTTTATTCTCCGCAGGGGGCGCGTCGGGCTACACCTTC	CASSLFSAGGASGYTF
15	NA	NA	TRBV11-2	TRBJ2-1	TGTGCCAGCAGCCCCCGGGACGGAATCTACAATGAGCAGTTCTTC	CASSPRDGIYNEQFF
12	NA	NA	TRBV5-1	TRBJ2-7	TGCGCCAGCAGCTTACCTAGCGACGAGCAGTACTTC	CASSLPSDEQYF
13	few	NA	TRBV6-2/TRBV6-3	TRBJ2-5	TGTGCCAGCGGTAAACGAGGTCAAGAGACCCAGTACTTC	CASGKRGQETQYF
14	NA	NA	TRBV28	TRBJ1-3	TGTGCCAGCAGTTCAGGACAAACTGGAAACACCATATATTTT	CASSSGQTGNTIYF
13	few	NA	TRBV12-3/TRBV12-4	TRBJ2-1	TGTGCCAGCAGTGACCGACGCGACGGTGAGCAGTTCTTC	CASSDRRDGEQFF
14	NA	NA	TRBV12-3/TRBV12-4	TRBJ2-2	TGTGCCAGCAGTTTGTGGGGGTACACCGGGGAGCTGTTTTTT	CASSLWGYTGELFF
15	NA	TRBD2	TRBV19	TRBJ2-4	TGTGCCAGTAGCACTAGCGGGAGGGCCCGTAACATTCAGTACTTC	CASSTSGRARNIQYF